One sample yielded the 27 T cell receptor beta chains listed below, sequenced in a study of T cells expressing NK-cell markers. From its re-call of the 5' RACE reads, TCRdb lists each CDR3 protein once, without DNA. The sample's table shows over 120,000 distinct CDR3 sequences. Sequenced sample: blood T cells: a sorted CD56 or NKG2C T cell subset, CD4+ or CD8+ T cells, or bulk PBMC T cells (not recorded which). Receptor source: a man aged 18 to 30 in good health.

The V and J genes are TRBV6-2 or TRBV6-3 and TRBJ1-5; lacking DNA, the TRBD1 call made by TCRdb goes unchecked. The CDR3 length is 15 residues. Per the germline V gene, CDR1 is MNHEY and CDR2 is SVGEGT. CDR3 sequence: CASSYPGTVNQPQHF.

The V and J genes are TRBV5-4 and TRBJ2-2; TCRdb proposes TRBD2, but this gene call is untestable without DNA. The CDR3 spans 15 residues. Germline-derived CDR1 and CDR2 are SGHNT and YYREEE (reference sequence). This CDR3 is CASSPHSGRPGELFF. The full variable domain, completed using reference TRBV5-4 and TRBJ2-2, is ETGVTQSPTHLIKTRGQQVTLRCSSQSGHNTVSWYQQALGQGPQFIFQYYREEENGRGNFPPRFSGLQFPNYSSELNVNALELDDSALYLCASSPHSGRPGELFFGEGSRLTVL.

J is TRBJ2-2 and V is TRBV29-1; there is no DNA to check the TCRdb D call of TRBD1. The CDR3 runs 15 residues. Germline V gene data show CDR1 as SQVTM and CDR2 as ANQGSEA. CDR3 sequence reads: CSILETDRNTGELFF.

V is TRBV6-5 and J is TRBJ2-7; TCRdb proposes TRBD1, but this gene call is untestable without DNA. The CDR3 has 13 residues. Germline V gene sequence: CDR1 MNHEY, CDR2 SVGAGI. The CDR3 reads CASSYNPGAEQYF.

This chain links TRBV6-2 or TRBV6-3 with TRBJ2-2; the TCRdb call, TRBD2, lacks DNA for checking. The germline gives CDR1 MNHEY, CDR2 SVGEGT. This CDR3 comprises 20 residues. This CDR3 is CASSYSPPGLAGRNTGELFF.

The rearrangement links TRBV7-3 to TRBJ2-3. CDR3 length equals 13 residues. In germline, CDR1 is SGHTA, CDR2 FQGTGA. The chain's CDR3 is CASSTASTDTQYF. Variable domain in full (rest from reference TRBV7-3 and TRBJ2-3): GAGVSQTPSNKVTEKGKYVELRCDPISGHTALYWYRQSLGQGPEFLIYFQGTGAADDSGLPNDRFFAVRPEGSVSTLKIQRTERGDSAVYLCASSTASTDTQYFGPGTRLTVL.

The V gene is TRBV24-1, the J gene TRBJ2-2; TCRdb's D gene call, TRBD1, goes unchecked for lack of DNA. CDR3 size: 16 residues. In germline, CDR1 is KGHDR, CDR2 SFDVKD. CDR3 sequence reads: CATSDTDRTNTGELFF.

CDR3 amino acids: CSARDRGLAGDQETQYF. This sequence joins TRBV20-1 and TRBJ2-5; the D gene TCRdb calls, TRBD2, cannot be checked with no DNA. From germline, CDR1 is DFQATT and CDR2 SNEGSKA (reference sequence). The CDR3 contains 17 residues.

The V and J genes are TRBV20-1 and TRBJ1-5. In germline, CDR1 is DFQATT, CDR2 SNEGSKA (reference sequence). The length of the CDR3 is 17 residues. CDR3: CSAEGERAWFGNQPQHF.

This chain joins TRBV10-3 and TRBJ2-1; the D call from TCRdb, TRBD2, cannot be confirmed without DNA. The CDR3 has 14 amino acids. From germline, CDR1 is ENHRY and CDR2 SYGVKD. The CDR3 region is CAISELAGYNEQFF.

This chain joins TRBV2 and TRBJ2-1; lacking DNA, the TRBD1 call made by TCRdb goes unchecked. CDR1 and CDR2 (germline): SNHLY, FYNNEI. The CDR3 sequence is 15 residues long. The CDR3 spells CASRQGTSSYNEQFF.

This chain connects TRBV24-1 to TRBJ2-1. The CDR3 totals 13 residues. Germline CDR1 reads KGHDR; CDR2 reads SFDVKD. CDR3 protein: CATSAESYNEQFF.

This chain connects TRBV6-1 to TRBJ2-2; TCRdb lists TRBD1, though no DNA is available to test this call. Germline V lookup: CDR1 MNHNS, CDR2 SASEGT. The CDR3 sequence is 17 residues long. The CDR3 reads CASFPGQGEMNTGELFF.

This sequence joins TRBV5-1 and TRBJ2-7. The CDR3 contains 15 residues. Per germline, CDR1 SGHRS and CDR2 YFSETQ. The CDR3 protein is CASSLAVTGAYEQYF.

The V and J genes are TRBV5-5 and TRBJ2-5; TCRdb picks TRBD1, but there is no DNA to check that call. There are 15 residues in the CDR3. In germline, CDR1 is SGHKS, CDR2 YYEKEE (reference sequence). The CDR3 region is CASSLTPEYQETQYF.

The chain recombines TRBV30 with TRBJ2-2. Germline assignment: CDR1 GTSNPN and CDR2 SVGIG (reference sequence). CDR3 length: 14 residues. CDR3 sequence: CAWTGTTHTGELFF.

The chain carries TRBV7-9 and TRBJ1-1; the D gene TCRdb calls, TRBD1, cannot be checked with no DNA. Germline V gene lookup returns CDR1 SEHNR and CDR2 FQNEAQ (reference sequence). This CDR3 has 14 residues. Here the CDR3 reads CASSLAREGVEAFF.

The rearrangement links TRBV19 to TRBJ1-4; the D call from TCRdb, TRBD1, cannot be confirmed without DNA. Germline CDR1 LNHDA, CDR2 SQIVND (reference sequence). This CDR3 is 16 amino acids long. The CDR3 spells CASSIDSAGGGEKLFF.

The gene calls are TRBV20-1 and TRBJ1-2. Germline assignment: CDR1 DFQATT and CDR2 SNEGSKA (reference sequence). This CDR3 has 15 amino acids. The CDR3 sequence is CSARDQAGKDYGYTF.

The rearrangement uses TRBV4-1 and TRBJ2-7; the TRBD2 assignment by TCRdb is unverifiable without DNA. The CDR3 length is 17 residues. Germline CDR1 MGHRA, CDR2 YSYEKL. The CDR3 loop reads CASSQLPLTAAAYEQYF.

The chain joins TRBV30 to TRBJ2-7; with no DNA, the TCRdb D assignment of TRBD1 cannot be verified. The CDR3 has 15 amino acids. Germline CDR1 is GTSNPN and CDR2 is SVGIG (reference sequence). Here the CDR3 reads CAWASGTGVFNEQYF.

CDR3 in amino acids: CASSLDRGPHGDTQYF. The rearrangement uses TRBV11-2 and TRBJ2-3; the TRBD2 assignment by TCRdb is unverifiable without DNA. This CDR3 has 16 amino acids. CDR1 and CDR2 from the germline V gene are SGHAT and FQNNGV. Together with reference TRBV11-2 and TRBJ2-3, the CDR3 gives the full variable domain: EAGVAQSPRYKIIEKRQSVAFWCNPISGHATLYWYQQILGQGPKLLIQFQNNGVVDDSQLPKDRFSAERLKGVDSTLKIQPAKLEDSAVYLCASSLDRGPHGDTQYFGPGTRLTVL.

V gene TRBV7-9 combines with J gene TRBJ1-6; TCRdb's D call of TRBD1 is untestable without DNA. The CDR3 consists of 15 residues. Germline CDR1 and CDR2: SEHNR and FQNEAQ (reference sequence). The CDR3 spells CASSSTGTGYSPLHF. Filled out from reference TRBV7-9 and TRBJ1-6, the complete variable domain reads DTGVSQNPRHKITKRGQNVTFRCDPISEHNRLYWYRQTLGQGPEFLTYFQNEAQLEKSRLLSDRFSAERPKGSFSTLEIQRTEQGDSAMYLCASSSTGTGYSPLHFGNGTRLTVT.

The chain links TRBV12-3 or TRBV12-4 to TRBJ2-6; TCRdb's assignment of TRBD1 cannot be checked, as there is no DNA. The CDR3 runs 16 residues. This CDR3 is CASWSGQVSGANVLTF.

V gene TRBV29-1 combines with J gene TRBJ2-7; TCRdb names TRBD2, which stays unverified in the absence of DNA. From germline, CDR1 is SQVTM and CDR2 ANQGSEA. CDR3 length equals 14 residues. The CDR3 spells CSVVGLAGVYEQYF.

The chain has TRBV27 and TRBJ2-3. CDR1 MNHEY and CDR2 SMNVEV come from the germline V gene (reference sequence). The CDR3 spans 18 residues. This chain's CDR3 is CASSLWVFGETGTDTQYF.

The CDR3 sequence is CAWASTAFIGTF. This rearrangement joins TRBV30 to TRBJ1-2. The CDR3 has 12 amino acids. The germline gives CDR1 GTSNPN, CDR2 SVGIG (reference sequence).